One sample yielded the 8 T cell receptor beta chains listed below, sequenced in a study of T cells of healthy individuals. TCRdb used MiXCR to reprocess the 5' RACE reads, holding one entry per CDR3 protein. This sample has around 83,000 distinct CDR3 sequences, with 5% found just once. These receptors all stem from a female donor in good health.

This clonotype was observed a handful of times. This chain links TRBV3-1 with TRBJ2-7; no definite D call. Trimming pared 1 base from V and 7 bases from J, leaving 5 bases between. The germline V gene has CDR1 LGHDT and CDR2 YNNKEL (reference sequence). The CDR3 contains 11 residues. The CDR3 loop is CASSQGQEQYF. CDR3 nucleotide sequence: TGTGCCAGCAGCCAAGGTCAGGAGCAGTACTTC.

This clonotype was counted at least ten times. The chain carries TRBV7-2 and TRBJ2-3; either TRBD1 or TRBD2 may fit D (5 bases each). V shed 1 base and J shed 2 bases, with 13 bases lying between them. The CDR3 consists of 16 residues. CDR1 SGHTA and CDR2 FQGNSA come from the germline V gene. CDR3 protein: CASSLVGTQFTDTQYF. Here the CDR3 DNA reads TGTGCCAGCAGCTTAGTGGGGACCCAGTTCACAGATACGCAGTATTTT.

The chain uses TRBV19 and TRBJ2-5, with a possible D match to TRBD2 (6 bases). V was pared by 3 bases and J by 4 bases, with 18 bases between. This CDR3 spans 16 amino acids. Germline lookup yields CDR1 LNHDA and CDR2 SQIVND (reference sequence). The CDR3 protein is CASSIEDYSSPETQYF. DNA of the CDR3: TGTGCCAGTAGTATTGAGGACTACAGCTCCCCAGAGACCCAGTACTTC.

This clonotype has at least ten counts. This sequence joins TRBV7-2 and TRBJ1-4; a weak D match, TRBD1 (6 bases). V was clipped by 4 bases and J by 0 bases, with 12 bases between them. CDR1 and CDR2 from the germline V gene are SGHTA and FQGNSA. This CDR3 has 16 residues. CDR3 residues: CASSSRTESTNEKLFF. DNA of the CDR3: TGTGCCAGCAGCTCAAGGACAGAATCAACTAATGAAAAACTGTTTTTT.

Ten or more counts support this clonotype. V gene TRBV27 combines with J gene TRBJ2-7; D is tentatively TRBD1 or TRBD2 (5 bases each). This CDR3 has 13 residues. Trimming cost V 3 bases and J 5 bases, with 11 bases left between them. CDR1 and CDR2 (germline): MNHEY, SMNVEV (reference sequence). The chain's CDR3 is CASSFLRGHEQYF. In DNA, the CDR3 is TGTGCCAGCAGTTTCCTTCGGGGCCACGAGCAGTACTTC.

This clonotype was seen a few times. The gene calls are TRBV9 and TRBJ2-2; D gene ambiguous. V was clipped by 0 bases and J by 6 bases, with 9 bases between them. CDR1 is SGDLS and CDR2 is YYNGEE in the germline V gene. This CDR3 spans 14 amino acids. This CDR3 is CASSVVSIPGELFF. The CDR3 DNA reads TGTGCCAGCAGCGTAGTGTCGATCCCCGGGGAGCTGTTTTTT.

At least ten counts were recorded for this clonotype. The chain recombines TRBV12-3 or TRBV12-4 with TRBJ2-2; D is ambiguous. Trimming pared 2 bases from V and 6 bases from J, leaving 7 bases between. CDR3 length: 13 amino acids. For the CDR3, the DNA is TGTGCCAGCAGTTTAAGTGGGCCCGGGGAGCTGTTTTTT. Translation: CASSLSGPGELFF.

This clonotype occurred many times. This sequence joins TRBV3-1 and TRBJ2-2; TRBD2 matches 14 bases. Germline V gene data show CDR1 as LGHDT and CDR2 as YNNKEL (reference sequence). CDR3 size: 16 residues. Unmatched junction bases numbered 4, after V lost 3 bases and J lost 7 bases. This chain's CDR3 is CASSHGTSGSLGELFF. CDR3 nucleotide sequence: TGTGCCAGCAGCCACGGGACTAGCGGGAGCCTCGGGGAGCTGTTTTTT.